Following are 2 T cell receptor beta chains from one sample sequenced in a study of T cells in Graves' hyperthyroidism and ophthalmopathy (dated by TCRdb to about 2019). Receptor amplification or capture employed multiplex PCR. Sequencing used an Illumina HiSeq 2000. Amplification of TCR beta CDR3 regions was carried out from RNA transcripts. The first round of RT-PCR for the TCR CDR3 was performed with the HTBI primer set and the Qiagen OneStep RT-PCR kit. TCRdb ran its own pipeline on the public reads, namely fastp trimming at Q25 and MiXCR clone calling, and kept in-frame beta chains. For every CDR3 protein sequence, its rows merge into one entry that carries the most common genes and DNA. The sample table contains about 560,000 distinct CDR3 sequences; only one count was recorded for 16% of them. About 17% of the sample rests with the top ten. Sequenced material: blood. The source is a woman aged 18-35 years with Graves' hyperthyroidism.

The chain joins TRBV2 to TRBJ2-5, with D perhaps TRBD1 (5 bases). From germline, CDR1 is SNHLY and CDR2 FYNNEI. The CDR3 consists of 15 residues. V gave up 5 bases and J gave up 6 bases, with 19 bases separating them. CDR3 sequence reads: CASSSPGSRQKTQYF. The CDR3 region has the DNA TGTGCCAGCAGTTCCCCAGGGTCGCGTCAAAAGACCCAGTACTTC.

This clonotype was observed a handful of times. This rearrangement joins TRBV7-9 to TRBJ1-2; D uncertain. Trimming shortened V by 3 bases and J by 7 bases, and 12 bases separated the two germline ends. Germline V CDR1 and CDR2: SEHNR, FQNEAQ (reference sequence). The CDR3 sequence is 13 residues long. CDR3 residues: CASSFGGHGGYTF. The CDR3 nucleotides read TGTGCCAGCAGCTTCGGCGGGCACGGTGGCTACACCTTC.